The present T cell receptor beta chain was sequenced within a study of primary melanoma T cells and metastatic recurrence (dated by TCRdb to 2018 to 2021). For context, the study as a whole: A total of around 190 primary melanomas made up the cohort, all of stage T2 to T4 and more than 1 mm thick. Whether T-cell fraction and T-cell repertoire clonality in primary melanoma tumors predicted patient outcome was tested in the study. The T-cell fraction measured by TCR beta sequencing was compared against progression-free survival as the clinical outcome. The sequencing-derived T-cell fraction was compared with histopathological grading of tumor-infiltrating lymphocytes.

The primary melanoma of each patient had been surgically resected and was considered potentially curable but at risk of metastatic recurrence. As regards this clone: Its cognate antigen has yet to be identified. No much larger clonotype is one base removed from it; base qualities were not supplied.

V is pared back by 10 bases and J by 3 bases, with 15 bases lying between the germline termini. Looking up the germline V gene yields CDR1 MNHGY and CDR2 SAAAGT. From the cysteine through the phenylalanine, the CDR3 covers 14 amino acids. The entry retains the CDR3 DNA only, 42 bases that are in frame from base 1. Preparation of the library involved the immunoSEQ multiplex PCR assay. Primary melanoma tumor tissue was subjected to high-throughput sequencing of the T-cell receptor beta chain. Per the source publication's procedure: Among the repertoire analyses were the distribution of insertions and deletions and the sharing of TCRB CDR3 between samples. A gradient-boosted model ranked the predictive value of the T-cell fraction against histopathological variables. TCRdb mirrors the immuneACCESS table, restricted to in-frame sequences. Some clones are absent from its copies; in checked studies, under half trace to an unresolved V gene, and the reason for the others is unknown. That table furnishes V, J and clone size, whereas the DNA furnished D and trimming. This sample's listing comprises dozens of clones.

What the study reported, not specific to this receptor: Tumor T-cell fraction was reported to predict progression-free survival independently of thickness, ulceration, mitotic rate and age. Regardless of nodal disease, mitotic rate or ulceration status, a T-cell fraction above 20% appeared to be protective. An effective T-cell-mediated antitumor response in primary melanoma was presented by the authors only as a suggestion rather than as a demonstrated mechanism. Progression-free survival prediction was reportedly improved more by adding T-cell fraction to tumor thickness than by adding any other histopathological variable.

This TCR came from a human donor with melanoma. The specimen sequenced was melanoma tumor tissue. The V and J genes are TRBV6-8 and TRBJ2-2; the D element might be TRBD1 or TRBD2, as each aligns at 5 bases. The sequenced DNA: TGTGCCATCAGGCCCGGGACGGACACCGGGGAGCTGTTTTTT. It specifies CAIRPGTDTGELFF.